A selection of T cell receptor beta chains follows, all from one sample in a study of response to subunit inactivated influenza vaccine. MiXCR, run by TCRdb on the RT-PCR reads, gives a single entry per CDR3 protein. The table has around 570,000 distinct CDR3 sequences, about 11% seen once. This sample also appeared in a second study, on T cells expressing NK-cell markers.

Sample: PBMCs from blood, taken on the day of vaccination. These receptors all come from a man aged 50 or older who received an inactivated influenza vaccine. CDR3s include the opening cysteine and the closing phenylalanine or tryptophan. The order of the fields is clone size, J gene, V gene, D gene, CDR3 protein, CDR3 DNA. A D gene is named only where the DNA matches it firmly. Clone size is not always given. Where it is, it says once, few, many or a class for expanded clones.

size: .
J: TRBJ2-1
V: TRBV20-1
D: TRBD2
CDR3: CSARATSGGGEQFF
DNA: TGCAGTGCTAGAGCAACTAGCGGGGGAGGTGAGCAGTTCTTC

size: few
J: TRBJ2-1
V: TRBV7-8
D: TRBD2
CDR3: CASSPWTSGETNEQFF
DNA: TGTGCCAGCAGCCCATGGACTAGCGGGGAAACCAATGAGCAGTTCTTC

size: few
J: TRBJ2-2
V: TRBV12-3/TRBV12-4
D: .
CDR3: CASSWGRRNTGELFF
DNA: TGTGCCAGCAGCTGGGGACGGCGTAACACCGGGGAGCTGTTTTTT

size: .
J: TRBJ2-2
V: TRBV5-1
D: .
CDR3: CASRGGGTGELFF
DNA: TGCGCCAGCAGAGGGGGTGGTACCGGGGAGCTGTTTTTT

size: .
J: TRBJ1-5
V: TRBV18
D: .
CDR3: CASSPQGGDQPQHF
DNA: TGTGCCAGCTCACCACAGGGTGGGGATCAGCCCCAGCATTTT

size: few
J: TRBJ2-5
V: TRBV28
D: .
CDR3: CASSQLRWYF
DNA: TGTGCCAGCAGCCAGTTAAGGTGGTACTTC

size: few
J: TRBJ1-1
V: TRBV25-1
D: TRBD1
CDR3: CASSDLQGFGIGEAFF
DNA: TGTGCCAGCAGTGACCTACAGGGGTTTGGAATTGGTGAAGCTTTCTTT

size: .
J: TRBJ1-6
V: TRBV28
D: .
CDR3: CASRLGSNSPLHF
DNA: TGTGCCAGCAGACTAGGGAGTAATTCACCCCTCCACTTT

size: .
J: TRBJ2-5
V: TRBV12-3/TRBV12-4
D: .
CDR3: CASSLLSRETQYF
DNA: TGTGCCAGCAGTTTACTATCCAGGGAGACCCAGTACTTC

size: .
J: TRBJ2-2
V: TRBV4-3
D: .
CDR3: CASSQDWGGELFF
DNA: TGCGCCAGCAGCCAAGATTGGGGCGGGGAGCTGTTTTTT

size: few
J: TRBJ2-1
V: TRBV27
D: .
CDR3: CASTPAGQYNEQFF
DNA: TGTGCCAGCACCCCCGCGGGACAGTACAATGAGCAGTTCTTC

size: few
J: TRBJ2-7
V: TRBV11-3
D: .
CDR3: CASSREFGYEQYF
DNA: TGTGCCAGCAGCCGGGAGTTCGGCTACGAGCAGTACTTC

size: many
J: TRBJ2-7
V: TRBV9
D: .
CDR3: CASSAKSDALGEQYF
DNA: TGTGCCAGCAGCGCAAAATCGGACGCCCTGGGAGAGCAGTACTTC

size: .
J: TRBJ2-1
V: TRBV6-2/TRBV6-3
D: .
CDR3: CASSHMFLGLSYNEQFF
DNA: TGTGCCAGCAGCCATATGTTCCTAGGCCTTTCCTACAATGAGCAGTTCTTC

size: few
J: TRBJ2-3
V: TRBV5-1
D: TRBD1
CDR3: CASSLEPGQGNADTQYF
DNA: TGCGCCAGCAGCTTGGAACCGGGACAGGGGAATGCAGATACGCAGTATTTT

size: few
J: TRBJ1-1
V: TRBV6-2/TRBV6-3
D: .
CDR3: CASSLQKNTEAFF
DNA: TGTGCCAGCAGCCTACAGAAGAACACTGAAGCTTTCTTT

size: few
J: TRBJ1-2
V: TRBV29-1
D: .
CDR3: CSVPLAGYGYTF
DNA: TGCAGCGTCCCCTTGGCGGGGTATGGCTACACCTTC

size: few
J: TRBJ2-7
V: TRBV9
D: .
CDR3: CASSVEDTSSYEQYF
DNA: TGTGCCAGCAGCGTAGAGGACACTAGCTCCTACGAGCAGTACTTC

size: .
J: TRBJ1-3
V: TRBV29-1
D: .
CDR3: CSVETGNSGNTIYF
DNA: TGCAGCGTTGAAACGGGCAACTCTGGAAACACCATATATTTT

size: few
J: TRBJ2-3
V: TRBV5-5
D: TRBD2
CDR3: CASSRGDQTDTQYF
DNA: TGTGCCAGCAGCCGGGGGGATCAGACAGATACGCAGTATTTT

size: .
J: TRBJ2-7
V: TRBV20-1
D: TRBD2
CDR3: CSAAGLAGYYEQYF
DNA: TGCAGTGCTGCCGGACTAGCGGGCTACTACGAGCAGTACTTC

size: few
J: TRBJ1-4
V: TRBV5-1
D: TRBD1
CDR3: CASSSLGTANEKLFF
DNA: TGCGCCAGCAGCTCTCTCGGGACAGCAAATGAAAAACTGTTTTTT

size: .
J: TRBJ2-2
V: TRBV7-2
D: .
CDR3: CASSVTGTHTGELFF
DNA: TGTGCCAGCAGCGTAACCGGGACTCACACCGGGGAGCTGTTTTTT

size: few
J: TRBJ2-1
V: TRBV7-8
D: .
CDR3: CASSLVPGSISNEQFF
DNA: TGTGCCAGCAGCTTAGTTCCAGGGTCCATATCAAATGAGCAGTTCTTC

size: .
J: TRBJ1-4
V: TRBV12-3/TRBV12-4
D: TRBD1
CDR3: CASTPGQGLTNEKLFF
DNA: TGTGCCAGCACACCGGGACAGGGTCTGACTAATGAAAAACTGTTTTTT

size: few
J: TRBJ2-3
V: TRBV7-9
D: TRBD2
CDR3: CASSLAGASGSTDTQYF
DNA: TGTGCCAGCAGCTTAGCAGGGGCTAGCGGGAGCACAGATACGCAGTATTTT

size: many
J: TRBJ2-1
V: TRBV12-3/TRBV12-4
D: .
CDR3: CASSWTPSYNEQFF
DNA: TGTGCCAGCAGTTGGACACCCTCCTACAATGAGCAGTTCTTC

size: .
J: TRBJ1-4
V: TRBV7-9
D: .
CDR3: CASSPQEVRLKEKLFF
DNA: TGTGCCAGCAGCCCCCAGGAGGTCAGGTTGAAAGAAAAACTGTTTTTT

size: .
J: TRBJ1-6
V: TRBV7-2
D: .
CDR3: CASSLLVQGNSPLHF
DNA: TGTGCCAGCAGCTTATTGGTTCAGGGAAATTCACCCCTCCACTTT

size: .
J: TRBJ2-7
V: TRBV6-2/TRBV6-3
D: .
CDR3: CASSPRGRVEQYF
DNA: TGTGCCAGCAGTCCTAGGGGCAGGGTCGAGCAGTACTTC

size: .
J: TRBJ1-1
V: TRBV20-1
D: .
CDR3: CSASWQSMNTEAFF
DNA: TGCAGTGCTAGCTGGCAATCTATGAACACTGAAGCTTTCTTT

size: .
J: TRBJ2-7
V: TRBV20-1
D: TRBD2
CDR3: CSAFSGDAYEQYF
DNA: TGCAGTGCGTTTAGCGGGGACGCCTACGAGCAGTACTTC

size: .
J: TRBJ2-7
V: TRBV20-1
D: .
CDR3: CSAPGWQGVNEQYF
DNA: TGCAGTGCCCCTGGGTGGCAGGGAGTAAACGAGCAGTACTTC

size: .
J: TRBJ2-3
V: TRBV7-8
D: TRBD2
CDR3: CASSPRRGGVLTDTQYF
DNA: TGTGCCAGCAGCCCTCGACGGGGGGGCGTCCTCACAGATACGCAGTATTTT

size: .
J: TRBJ2-1
V: TRBV7-2
D: TRBD2
CDR3: CASSRRKGGPNEQFF
DNA: TGTGCCAGCAGCCGGCGGAAGGGAGGGCCTAATGAGCAGTTCTTC